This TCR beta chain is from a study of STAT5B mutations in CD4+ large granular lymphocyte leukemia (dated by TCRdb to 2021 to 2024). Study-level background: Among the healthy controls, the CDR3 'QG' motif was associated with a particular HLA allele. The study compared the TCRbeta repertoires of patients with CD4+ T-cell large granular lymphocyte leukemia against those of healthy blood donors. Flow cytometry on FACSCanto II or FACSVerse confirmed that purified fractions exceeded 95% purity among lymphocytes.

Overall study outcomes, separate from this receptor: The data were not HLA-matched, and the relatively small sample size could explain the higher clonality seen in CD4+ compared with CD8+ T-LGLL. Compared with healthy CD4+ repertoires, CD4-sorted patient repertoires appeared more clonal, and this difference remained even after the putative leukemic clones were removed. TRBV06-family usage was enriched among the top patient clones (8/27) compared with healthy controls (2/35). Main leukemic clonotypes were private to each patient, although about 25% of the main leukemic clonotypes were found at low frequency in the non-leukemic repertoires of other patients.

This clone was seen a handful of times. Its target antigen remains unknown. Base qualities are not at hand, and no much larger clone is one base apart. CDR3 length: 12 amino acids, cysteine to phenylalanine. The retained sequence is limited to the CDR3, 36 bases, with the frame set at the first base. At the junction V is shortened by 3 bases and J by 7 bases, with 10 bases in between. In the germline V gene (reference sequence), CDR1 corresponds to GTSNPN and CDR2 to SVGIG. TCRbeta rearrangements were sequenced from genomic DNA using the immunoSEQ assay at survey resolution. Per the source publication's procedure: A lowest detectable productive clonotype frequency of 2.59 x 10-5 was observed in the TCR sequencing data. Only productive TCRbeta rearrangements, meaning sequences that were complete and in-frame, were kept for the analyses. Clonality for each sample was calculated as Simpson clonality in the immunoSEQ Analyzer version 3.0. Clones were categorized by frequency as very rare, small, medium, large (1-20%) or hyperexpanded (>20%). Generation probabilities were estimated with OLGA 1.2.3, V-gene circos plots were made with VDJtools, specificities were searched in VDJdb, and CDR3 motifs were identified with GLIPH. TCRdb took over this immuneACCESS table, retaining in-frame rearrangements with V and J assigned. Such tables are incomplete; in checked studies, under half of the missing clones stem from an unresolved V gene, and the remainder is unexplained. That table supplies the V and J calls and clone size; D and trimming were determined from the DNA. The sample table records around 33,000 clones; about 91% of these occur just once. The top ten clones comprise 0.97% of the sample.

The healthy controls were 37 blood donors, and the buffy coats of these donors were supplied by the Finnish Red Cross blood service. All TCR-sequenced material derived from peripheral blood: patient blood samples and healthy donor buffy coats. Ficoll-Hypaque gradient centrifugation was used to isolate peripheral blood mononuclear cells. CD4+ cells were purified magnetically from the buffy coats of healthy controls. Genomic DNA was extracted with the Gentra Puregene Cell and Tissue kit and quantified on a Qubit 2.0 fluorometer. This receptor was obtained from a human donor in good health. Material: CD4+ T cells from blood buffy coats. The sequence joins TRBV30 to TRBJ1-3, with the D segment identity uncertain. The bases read TGTGCCTGGAGCGCAAGACGGAACACCATATATTTT. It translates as CAWSARRNTIYF.